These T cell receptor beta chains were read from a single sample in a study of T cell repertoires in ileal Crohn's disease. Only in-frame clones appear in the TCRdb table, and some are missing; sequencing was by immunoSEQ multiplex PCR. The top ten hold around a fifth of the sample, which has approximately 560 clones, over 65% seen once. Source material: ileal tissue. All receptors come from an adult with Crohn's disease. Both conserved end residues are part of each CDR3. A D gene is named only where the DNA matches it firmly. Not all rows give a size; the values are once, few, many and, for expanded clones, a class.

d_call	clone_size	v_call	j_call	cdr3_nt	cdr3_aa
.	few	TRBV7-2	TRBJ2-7	TGTGCCAGCAGCTTAATGACGAGCGGTTACGAGCAGTACTTC	CASSLMTSGYEQYF
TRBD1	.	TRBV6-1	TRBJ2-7	TGTGCCAGCAAGACGGGACAGGGAAGCTCCTACGAGCAGTACTTC	CASKTGQGSSYEQYF
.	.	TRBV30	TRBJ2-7	TGTGCCTGGAGTTTATCGTATCTAGACAGGAGAGTCTCCGAGCAGTACTTC	CAWSLSYLDRRVSEQYF
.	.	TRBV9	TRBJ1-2	TGTGCCAGCAGCGGGACGGGCTATGGCTACACCTTC	CASSGTGYGYTF
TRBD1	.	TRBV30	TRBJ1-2	TGTGCCTACGCCAGGGGGGAAGCATATGGCTACACCTTC	CAYARGEAYGYTF
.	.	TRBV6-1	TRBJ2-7	TGTGCCAGCAGTGAAGGGCCAAGCTCCTACGAGCAGTACTTC	CASSEGPSSYEQYF
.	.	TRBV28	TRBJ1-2	TGTGCCAGCAGTTCCACCTTCACCTACTATGGCTACACCTTC	CASSSTFTYYGYTF
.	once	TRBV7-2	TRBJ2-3	TGTGCCAGCAGGGGACTTACTTTTAGCACAGATACGCAGTATTTT	CASRGLTFSTDTQYF
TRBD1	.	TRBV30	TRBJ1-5	TGTGCCTGGGGTCGACAGGGAGGCAATCAGCCCCAGCATTTT	CAWGRQGGNQPQHF
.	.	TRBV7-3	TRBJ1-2	TGTGCCAGCAACCCCATGGGAGGGAGCGTGAAAATGCCCTACACCTTC	CASNPMGGSVKMPYTF
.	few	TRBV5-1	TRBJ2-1	TGCGCCAGCAGCTTGGAGGGGAGCTCCTACAATGAGCAGTTCTTC	CASSLEGSSYNEQFF
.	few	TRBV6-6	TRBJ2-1	TGTGCCATCCAACAGGGCTACGAGCAGTTCTTC	CAIQQGYEQFF
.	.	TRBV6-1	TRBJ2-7	TGTGCCAGCAGTGAAGAGGGTGGTTACGAGCAGTACTTC	CASSEEGGYEQYF
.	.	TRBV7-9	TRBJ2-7	TGTGCCAGCAGCCCAGCGGCAGGCTCCTACGAGCAGTACTTC	CASSPAAGSYEQYF
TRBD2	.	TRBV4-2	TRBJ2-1	TGTGCCAGCAGCCAAGATGGACTAGAAGGTTACAATGAGCAGTTCTTC	CASSQDGLEGYNEQFF
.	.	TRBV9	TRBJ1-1	TGTGCCAGCAGCGTAGGAGGGGCGGTGCTGAACACTGAAGCTTTCTTT	CASSVGGAVLNTEAFF
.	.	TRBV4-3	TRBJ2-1	TGCGCCAGCAGCCCGGGGGCGTACAATGAGCAGTTCTTC	CASSPGAYNEQFF
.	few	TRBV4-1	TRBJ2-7	TGCGCCAGCAGCCAAGACAACGGGGACACCTACGAGCAGTACTTC	CASSQDNGDTYEQYF
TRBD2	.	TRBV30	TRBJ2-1	TGTGCCTGGAGTGTGGTTGGACTAGACAATGAGCAGTTCTTC	CAWSVVGLDNEQFF
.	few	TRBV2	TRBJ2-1	TGTGCCAGCAATGATAGGGAAGGTTGTGTCTTC	CASNDREGCVF
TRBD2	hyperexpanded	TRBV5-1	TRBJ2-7	TGCGCCAGCAGCAGCCGGTCCGGGGGGGTGCCCCACGAGCAGTACTTC	CASSSRSGGVPHEQYF
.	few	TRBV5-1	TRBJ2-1	TGCGCCAGCATCCCAACAACTGGGCCCTTACGGGGGGAGCAGTTCTTC	CASIPTTGPLRGEQFF
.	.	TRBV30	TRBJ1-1	TGTGCCTGGAGTACACTATTCAACACTGAAGCTTTCTTT	CAWSTLFNTEAFF
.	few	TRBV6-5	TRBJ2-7	TGTGCCAGCACGCAGGACCTCTCCTACGAGCAGTACTTC	CASTQDLSYEQYF
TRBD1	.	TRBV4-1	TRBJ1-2	TGCGCCAGCAGCCACCAGACAGGGACGGGTGGCTACACCTTC	CASSHQTGTGGYTF
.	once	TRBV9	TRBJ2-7	TGTGCCAGCAGCGTATATCCAGTCTCCTACGAGCAGTACTTC	CASSVYPVSYEQYF
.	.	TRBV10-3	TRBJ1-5	TGTGCCATCAGTTCTCTTACAGAGGGGCAGCCCCAGCATTTT	CAISSLTEGQPQHF
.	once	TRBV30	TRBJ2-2	TGTGCCTGGAGTGTACGGCGGGATGGGGAGCTGTTTTTT	CAWSVRRDGELFF
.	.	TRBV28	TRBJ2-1	TGTGCCAGCAGTTTATCCCTTCACCTTGCCGGGAATGAGCAGTTCTTC	CASSLSLHLAGNEQFF
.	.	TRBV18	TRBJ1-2	TGTGCCAGCTCACCACCGACATCATATGGCTACACCTTC	CASSPPTSYGYTF
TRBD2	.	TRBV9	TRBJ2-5	TGTGCCAGCAGCGTAGAGGGGGTTTTAGCGGGGCAAGAGACCCAGTACTTC	CASSVEGVLAGQETQYF
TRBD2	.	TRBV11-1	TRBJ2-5	TGTGCCAGCAGCTTGACTAGCGGGACCCAAGAGACCCAGTACTTC	CASSLTSGTQETQYF
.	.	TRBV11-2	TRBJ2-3	TGTGCCAGCAGCCCCTGGGCGGGGGCGGGAGCCCCAGATACGCAGTATTTT	CASSPWAGAGAPDTQYF
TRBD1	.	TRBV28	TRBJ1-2	TGTGCCAGCAGAGCTGCAACCATGGACAGGAACTATGGCTACACCTTC	CASRAATMDRNYGYTF
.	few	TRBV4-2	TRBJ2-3	TGTGCCAGCAGCCAAGATCCGTTCGGGGGGACACTAGATACGCAGTATTTT	CASSQDPFGGTLDTQYF
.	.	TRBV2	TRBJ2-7	TGTGCCAGCACCGAAAGAGAGGGCCCAGTTTTC	CASTEREGPVF
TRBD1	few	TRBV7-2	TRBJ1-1	TGTGCCAGCAGCTCACGACAGGGGATAACCACTGAAGCTTTCTTT	CASSSRQGITTEAFF
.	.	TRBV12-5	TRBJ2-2	TGTGCTAGTGGTTTGGTACTACAGGAAAACACCGGGGAGCTGTTTTTT	CASGLVLQENTGELFF
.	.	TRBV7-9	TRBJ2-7	TGTGCCAGCAGCTTAGCGGCAGGGGATTACGAGCAGTACTTC	CASSLAAGDYEQYF
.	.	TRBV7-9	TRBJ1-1	TGTGCCAGCAGCTTTTCAGGGGCTGAAGCTTTCTTT	CASSFSGAEAFF
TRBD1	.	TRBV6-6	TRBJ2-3	TGTGCCAGCAGGCCGGACAGGGGGGGGGTCAGCGCGCAGTATTTT	CASRPDRGGVSAQYF
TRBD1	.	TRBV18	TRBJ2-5	TGTGCCAGCTCACCCCCCCAAGATGGGCAGGGGGCTCTGTACTTC	CASSPPQDGQGALYF
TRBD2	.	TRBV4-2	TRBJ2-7	TGTGCCAGCAGCCGCGGACTAGCGGGAGCCTACGAGCAGTACTTC	CASSRGLAGAYEQYF
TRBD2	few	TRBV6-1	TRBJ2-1	TGTGCCAGCAGGACGGGACTAGGGGCTCCTGAGCAGTTCTTC	CASRTGLGAPEQFF
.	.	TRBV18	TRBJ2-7	TGTGCCAGCTCACCCGACAGAAATTACGAGCAGTACTTC	CASSPDRNYEQYF